This T cell receptor beta chain was obtained from a study of cytomegalovirus exposure and HLA in healthy donors. Study overall: When 398 donors were genotyped, 80% to 90% of them were found to fall in the Caucasian-associated ancestry cluster. General study results and limits: In an earlier analysis, about 87% or about 30%: the productive usage of most TCR beta V segments. Later, an analysis showed that TCR beta chains associated with HLA were more clonally expanded than others that were equally common.

The CDR3 extends over 16 amino acids. Trimming removed 5 bases from V and 4 bases from J; junction bases left unmatched: 7. Germline loops: CDR1 SGHTA, CDR2 FQGNSA. About this clone: What it recognizes is unknown.

PCR employed 60 Vbeta and 13 Jbeta primers. Study processing details: It was a later analysis that counted about 80 million unique TCR beta chains, of which some 9.9 million were shared. The repertoire was sequenced with immunoSEQ multiplex PCR; TCRdb's copy has only in-frame clones and lacks some. V and J calls and clone size are those listed in that table; D and trimming were worked out from the DNA. The table shows about 72,000 clones, with 60% to 75% occurring only once. This chain links TRBV7-2 with TRBJ2-3, with 12 bases aligning to TRBD2. The TCR was taken from a middle-aged man in good health and CMV-seropositive. The material sequenced was PBMCs. CDR3 nucleotide sequence: TGTGCCAGCAGCCGAACTCTAGCGGGGGGGGCAGATACGCAGTATTTT. Its translation: CASSRTLAGGADTQYF.